The 9 T cell receptor beta chains below come from one sample, sequenced in a study of blood T cell repertoires in COVID-19. Using immunoSEQ multiplex PCR, the repertoire was profiled, and TCRdb retains in-frame clones only, with some absent. The sample records around 190,000 clones, roughly 86% being singletons. The sample was PBMCs or T cells enriched from blood (not recorded which). The origin of the receptors is a man in his late teens or twenties with acute COVID-19.

The gene calls are TRBV2 and TRBJ1-1; 8 bases agree with TRBD1. The CDR3 has 13 amino acids. J was trimmed by 4 bases and V by 8 bases; bases with no gene match: 6. From germline, CDR1 is SNHLY and CDR2 FYNNEI. The CDR3 here is CASYRGESTEAFF. The DNA for the CDR3 is TGTGCCAGCTACAGGGGGGAGAGCACTGAAGCTTTCTTT. The full variable domain, rest sourced from reference TRBV2 and TRBJ1-1, is EPEVTQTPSHQVTQMGQEVILRCVPISNHLYFYWYRQILGQKVEFLVSFYNNEISEKSEIFDDQFSVERPDGSNFTLKIRSTKLEDSAMYFCASYRGESTEAFFGQGTRLTVV.

V usage is TRBV6-2 or TRBV6-3 and J usage is TRBJ2-1; D is unclear. V lost 5 bases to trimming and J lost 0 bases, with 8 bases between them. This CDR3 is built from 14 residues. Germline CDR1 and CDR2: MNHEY and SVGEGT. This CDR3 is CASSGSSSYNEQFF. In DNA, the CDR3 is TGTGCCAGCAGTGGTAGCAGCTCCTACAATGAGCAGTTCTTC.

The rearrangement uses TRBV5-1 and TRBJ1-2; D not certain. Germline V gene data show CDR1 as SGHRS and CDR2 as YFSETQ. There are 13 residues in the CDR3. The V end lost 0 bases, the J end lost 6 bases, and 9 bases lay between the germline ends. CDR3 sequence: CASSLAGSDGYTF. The CDR3 bases are TGCGCCAGCAGCTTGGCGGGGTCGGATGGCTACACCTTC. Variable domain in full (rest from reference TRBV5-1 and TRBJ1-2): KAGVTQTPRYLIKTRGQQVTLSCSPISGHRSVSWYQQTPGQGLQFLFEYFSETQRNKGNFPGRFSGRQFSNSRSEMNVSTLELGDSALYLCASSLAGSDGYTFGSGTRLTVV.

The chain recombines TRBV30 with TRBJ2-5; TRBD1 agrees at 11 bases. The CDR3 loop spans 15 amino acids. Germline values: CDR1 GTSNPN, CDR2 SVGIG (reference sequence). After removal of 4 bases from V and 4 bases from J, the junction contained 8 bases not matched to a gene. CDR3 region: CAWNPGQGEGETQYF. CDR3 DNA: TGTGCCTGGAACCCGGGACAGGGGGAGGGAGAGACCCAGTACTTC. The variable domain in full, completed from reference TRBV30 and TRBJ2-5, reads SQTIHQWPATLVQPVGSPLSLECTVEGTSNPNLYWYRQAAGRGLQLLFYSVGIGQISSEVPQNLSASRPQDRQFILSSKKLLLSDSGFYLCAWNPGQGEGETQYFGPGTRLLVL.

The V call is TRBV3-1 (or the pseudogene TRBV3-2), the J call TRBJ1-2, with a tentative D call TRBD1 (6 bases). V was cut by 2 bases and J by 4 bases, with 17 bases left in between. This CDR3 is 16 amino acids long. The germline V gene has CDR1 LGHDT and CDR2 YNNKEL (reference sequence). The CDR3 reads CASSQRNREQTYGYTF. The DNA for the CDR3 is TGTGCCAGCAGCCAAAGGAACAGGGAGCAAACCTATGGCTACACCTTC.

This chain links TRBV6-1 with TRBJ2-6; D is uncertain. Germline CDR1 reads MNHNS; CDR2 reads SASEGT. Trimming removed 3 bases from V and 0 bases from J, with 6 bases in between. The CDR3 runs to 15 residues. This CDR3 reads CASSDPVSGANVLTF. DNA of the CDR3: TGTGCCAGCAGTGACCCGGTCTCTGGGGCCAACGTCCTGACTTTC.

V usage is TRBV24-1 and J usage is TRBJ2-1; tentatively, D is TRBD2 (5 bases). The CDR3 consists of 11 residues. V lost 4 bases and J lost 10, with 7 bases in between. The germline V gene has CDR1 KGHDR and CDR2 SFDVKD. The chain's CDR3 is CATSESGEQFF. CDR3 nucleotides: TGTGCCACCAGTGAATCGGGGGAGCAGTTCTTC.

This clone was recorded a few times. The chain couples TRBV12-5 to TRBJ1-5, with D uncertain. Germline V CDR1 and CDR2: LGHNT, FRNRAP. This CDR3 region has 10 residues. V gave up 2 bases and J gave up 13 bases, with 6 bases separating them. CDR3 in DNA: TGTGCTAGTGGTTTGCCTACGCAGCATTTT. It specifies CASGLPTQHF.

The chain uses TRBV6-2 or TRBV6-3 and TRBJ2-1; 10 nucleotides match TRBD2. This CDR3 region has 16 residues. The germline gives CDR1 MNHEY, CDR2 SVGEGT. After removal of 4 bases from V and 5 bases from J, the junction contained 8 bases not matched to a gene. CDR3 nucleotide sequence: TGTGCCAGCAGTTCTGGGGGGAGCGGGAGGGACAATGAGCAGTTCTTC. Amino acid sequence: CASSSGGSGRDNEQFF.